This T cell receptor beta chain was recovered during a study of OX40 agonist ivuxolimab in advanced cancers. Study-wide background: Males comprised 82.7% of the group, whose mean age was about 61 years (range roughly 20 to 90). Study-wide results and limits: CD4+ and CD8+ blood T cells expanded clonally by week 6 at 0.1 to 3.0 mg/kg.

The V and J ends lost 1 base and 4 bases respectively, with 12 bases between them. The CDR3 has 15 amino acids. Germline V gene sequence: CDR1 SGHDT, CDR2 YYEEEE. Sequenced by immunoSEQ multiplex PCR; TCRdb stores in-frame clones only, minus some. The sample consists of 45,000 to 50,000 clones, around 89% of them appearing once. A remark on this clone: What it binds is unknown.

This TCR came from an adult with an advanced solid tumor such as melanoma, head and neck, liver or kidney cancer. The chain carries TRBV5-6 and TRBJ1-5; D ambiguous. The sequencing here drew on CD4+ or CD8+ T cells sorted from blood, taken in a trial of the OX40 agonist ivuxolimab. DNA of the CDR3: TGTGCCAGCAGCTTGCGGTGGGAGTTTAATCAGCCCCAGCATTTT. It specifies CASSLRWEFNQPQHF.